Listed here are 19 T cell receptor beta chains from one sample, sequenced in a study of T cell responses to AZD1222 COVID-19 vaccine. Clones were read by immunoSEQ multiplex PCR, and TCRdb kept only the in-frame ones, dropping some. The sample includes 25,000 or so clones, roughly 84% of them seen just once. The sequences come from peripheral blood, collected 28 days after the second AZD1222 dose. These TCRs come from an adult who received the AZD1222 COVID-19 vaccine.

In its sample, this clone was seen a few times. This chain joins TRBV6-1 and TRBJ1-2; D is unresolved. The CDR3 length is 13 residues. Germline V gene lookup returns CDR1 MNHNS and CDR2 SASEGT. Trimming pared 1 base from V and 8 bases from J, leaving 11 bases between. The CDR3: CASSEGGSWGYTF. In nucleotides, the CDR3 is TGTGCCAGCAGTGAAGGGGGATCCTGGGGCTACACCTTC.

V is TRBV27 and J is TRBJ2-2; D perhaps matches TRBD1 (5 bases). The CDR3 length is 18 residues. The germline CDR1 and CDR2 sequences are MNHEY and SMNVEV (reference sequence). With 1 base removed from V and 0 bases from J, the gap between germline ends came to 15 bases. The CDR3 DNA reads TGTGCCAGCAGTTTATATGGTGGGGCTTCTTCGAACACCGGGGAGCTGTTTTTT. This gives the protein CASSLYGGASSNTGELFF.

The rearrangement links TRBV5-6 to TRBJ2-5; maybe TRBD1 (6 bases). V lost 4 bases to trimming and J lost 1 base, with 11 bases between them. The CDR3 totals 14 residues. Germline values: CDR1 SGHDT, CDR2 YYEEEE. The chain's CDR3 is CASSPWTVQETQYF. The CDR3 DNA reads TGTGCCAGCAGCCCGTGGACAGTCCAAGAGACCCAGTACTTC.

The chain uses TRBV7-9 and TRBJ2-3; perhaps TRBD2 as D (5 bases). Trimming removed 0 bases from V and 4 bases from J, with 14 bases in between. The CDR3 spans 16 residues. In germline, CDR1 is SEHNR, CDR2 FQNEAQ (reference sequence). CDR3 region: CASSLARVDGADTQYF. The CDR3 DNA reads TGTGCCAGCAGCTTAGCGAGGGTCGATGGCGCAGATACGCAGTATTTT.

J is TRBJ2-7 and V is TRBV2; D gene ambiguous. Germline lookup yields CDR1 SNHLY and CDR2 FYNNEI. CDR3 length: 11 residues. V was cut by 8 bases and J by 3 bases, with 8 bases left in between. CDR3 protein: CASGPVYEQYF. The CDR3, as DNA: TGTGCCAGCGGTCCGGTCTACGAGCAGTACTTC.

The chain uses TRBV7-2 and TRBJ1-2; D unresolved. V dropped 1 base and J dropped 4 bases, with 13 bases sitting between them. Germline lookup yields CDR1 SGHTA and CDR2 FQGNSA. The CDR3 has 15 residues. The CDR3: CASSLDPGSIYGYTF. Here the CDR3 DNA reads TGTGCCAGCAGCTTAGACCCGGGGAGCATCTATGGCTACACCTTC.

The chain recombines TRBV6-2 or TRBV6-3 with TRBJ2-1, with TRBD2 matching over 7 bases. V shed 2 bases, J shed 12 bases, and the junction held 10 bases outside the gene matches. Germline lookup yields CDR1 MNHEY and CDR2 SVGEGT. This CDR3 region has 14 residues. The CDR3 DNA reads TGTGCCAGCAGTTACGCGTGGGAGGGCTCGGCGCAGTTCTTC. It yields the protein CASSYAWEGSAQFF.

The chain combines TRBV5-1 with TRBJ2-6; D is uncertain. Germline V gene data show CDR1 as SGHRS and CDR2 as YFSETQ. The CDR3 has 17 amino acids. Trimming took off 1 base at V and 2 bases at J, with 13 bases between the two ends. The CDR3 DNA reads TGCGCCAGCAGCTTGCCAACAGCCCCCACTGGGGCCAACGTCCTGACTTTC. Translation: CASSLPTAPTGANVLTF.

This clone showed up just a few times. The CDR3 bases are TGTGCCAGCAGCTTCCAAGCCCACGAGCAGTACTTC. Protein product: CASSFQAHEQYF. This chain links TRBV5-5 with TRBJ2-7; D remains unclear. The V end lost 2 bases, the J end lost 5 bases, and 8 bases lay between the germline ends. CDR3 length equals 12 residues. CDR1 is SGHKS, CDR2 YYEKEE, per germline (reference sequence).

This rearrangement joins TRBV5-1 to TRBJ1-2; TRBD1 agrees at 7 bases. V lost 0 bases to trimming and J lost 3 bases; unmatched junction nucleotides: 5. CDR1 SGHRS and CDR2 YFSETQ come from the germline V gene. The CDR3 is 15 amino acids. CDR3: CASSLGSGGDYGYTF. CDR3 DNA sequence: TGCGCCAGCAGCTTGGGTTCAGGGGGGGACTATGGCTACACCTTC.

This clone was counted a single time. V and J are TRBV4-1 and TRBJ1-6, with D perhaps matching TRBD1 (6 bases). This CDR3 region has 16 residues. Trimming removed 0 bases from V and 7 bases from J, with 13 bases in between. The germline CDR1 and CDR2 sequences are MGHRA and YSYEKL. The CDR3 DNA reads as TGCGCCAGCAGCCAAGATCTTGGGGGGCAGAATTCACCCCTCCACTTT. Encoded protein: CASSQDLGGQNSPLHF.

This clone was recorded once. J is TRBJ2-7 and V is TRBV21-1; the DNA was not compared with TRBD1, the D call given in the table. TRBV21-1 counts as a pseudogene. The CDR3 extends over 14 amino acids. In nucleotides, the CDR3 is TGTGCCAGCAGCATGGGACAGCCACACTACGAGCAGTACTTC. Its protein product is CASSMGQPHYEQYF.

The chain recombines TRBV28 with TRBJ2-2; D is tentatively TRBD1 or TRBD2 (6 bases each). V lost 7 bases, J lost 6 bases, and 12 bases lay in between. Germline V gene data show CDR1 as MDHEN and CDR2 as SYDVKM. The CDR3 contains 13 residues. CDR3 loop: CASKRRGAGELFF. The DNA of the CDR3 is TGTGCCAGCAAAAGGAGGGGGGCCGGGGAGCTGTTTTTT.

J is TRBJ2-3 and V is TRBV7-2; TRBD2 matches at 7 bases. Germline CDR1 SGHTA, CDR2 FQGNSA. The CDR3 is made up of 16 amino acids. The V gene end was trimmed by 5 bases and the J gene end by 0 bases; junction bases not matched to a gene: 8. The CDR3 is CASSQRTSPSTDTQYF. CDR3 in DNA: TGTGCCAGCAGCCAACGGACTAGTCCGAGCACAGATACGCAGTATTTT.

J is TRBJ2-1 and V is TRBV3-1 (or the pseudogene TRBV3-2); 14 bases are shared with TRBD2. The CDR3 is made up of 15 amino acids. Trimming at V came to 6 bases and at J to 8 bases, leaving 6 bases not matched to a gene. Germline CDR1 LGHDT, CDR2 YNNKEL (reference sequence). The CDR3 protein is CASSSGTSGSDEQFF. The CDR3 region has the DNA TGTGCCAGCAGTTCCGGGACTAGCGGGAGTGATGAGCAGTTCTTC.

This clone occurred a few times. The CDR3 DNA follows: TGTGCCAGCAGTTCAGGGACCCGGACAGGGGGTCAGCCCCAGCATTTT. Amino acid sequence: CASSSGTRTGGQPQHF. The chain joins TRBV28 to TRBJ1-5, with 10 positions matching TRBD1. The J segment lost 6 bases and the V segment lost 4 bases, leaving 9 bases of the junction unmatched. Per the germline V gene, CDR1 is MDHEN and CDR2 is SYDVKM. This CDR3 region has 16 residues.

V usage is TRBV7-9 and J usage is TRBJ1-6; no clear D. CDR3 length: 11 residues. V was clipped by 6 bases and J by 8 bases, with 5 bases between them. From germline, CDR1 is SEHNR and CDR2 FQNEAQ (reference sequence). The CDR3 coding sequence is TGTGCCAGCAGTAGGGATTCACCCCTCCACTTT. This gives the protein CASSRDSPLHF.

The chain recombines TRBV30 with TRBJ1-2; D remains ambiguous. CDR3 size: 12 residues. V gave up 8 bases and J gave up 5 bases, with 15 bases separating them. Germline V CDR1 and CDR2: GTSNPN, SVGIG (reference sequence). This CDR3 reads CARSSRVYGYTF. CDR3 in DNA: TGTGCCCGCTCCAGTCGGGTTTATGGCTACACCTTC.

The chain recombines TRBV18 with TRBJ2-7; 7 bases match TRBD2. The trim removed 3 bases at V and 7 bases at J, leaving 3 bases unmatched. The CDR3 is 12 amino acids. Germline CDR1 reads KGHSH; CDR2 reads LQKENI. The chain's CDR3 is CASSPSGGEQYF. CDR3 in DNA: TGTGCCAGCTCACCGTCGGGGGGAGAGCAGTACTTC.